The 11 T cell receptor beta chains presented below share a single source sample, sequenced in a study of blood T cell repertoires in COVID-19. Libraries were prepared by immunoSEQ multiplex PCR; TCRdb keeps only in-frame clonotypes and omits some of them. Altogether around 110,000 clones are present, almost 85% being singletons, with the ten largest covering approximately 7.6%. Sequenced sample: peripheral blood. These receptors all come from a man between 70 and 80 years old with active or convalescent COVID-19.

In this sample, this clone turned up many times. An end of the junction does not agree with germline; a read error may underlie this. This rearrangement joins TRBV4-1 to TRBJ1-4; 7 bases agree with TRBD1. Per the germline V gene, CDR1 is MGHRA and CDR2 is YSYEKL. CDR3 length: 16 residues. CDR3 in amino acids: CASSLPFRRGNVKLFF. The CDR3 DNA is TGCGCCAGCAGCCTCCCCTTCCGCAGGGGGAATGTAAAACTGTTTTTT.

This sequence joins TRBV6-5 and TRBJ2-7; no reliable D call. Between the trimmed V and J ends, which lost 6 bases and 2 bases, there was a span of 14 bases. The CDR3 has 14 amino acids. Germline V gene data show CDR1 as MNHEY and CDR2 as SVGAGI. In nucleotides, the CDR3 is TGTGCCAGCAGCACGAATAACCAGGCCTACGAGCAGTACTTC. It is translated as CASSTNNQAYEQYF.

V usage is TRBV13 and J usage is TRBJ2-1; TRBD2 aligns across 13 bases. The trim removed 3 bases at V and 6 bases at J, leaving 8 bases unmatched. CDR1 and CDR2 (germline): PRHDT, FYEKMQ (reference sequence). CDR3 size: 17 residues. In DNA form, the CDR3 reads TGTGCCAGCAGCTTTAGATTACTAGCGGGGGGGCCCAATGAGCAGTTCTTC. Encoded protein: CASSFRLLAGGPNEQFF.

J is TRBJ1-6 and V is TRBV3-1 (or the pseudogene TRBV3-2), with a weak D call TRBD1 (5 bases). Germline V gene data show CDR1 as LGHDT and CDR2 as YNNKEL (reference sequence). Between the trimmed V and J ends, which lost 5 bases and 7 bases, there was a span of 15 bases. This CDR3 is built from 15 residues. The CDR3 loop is CASSRYAGVNSPLHF. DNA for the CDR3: TGTGCCAGCAGCAGGTACGCGGGGGTAAATTCACCCCTCCACTTT.

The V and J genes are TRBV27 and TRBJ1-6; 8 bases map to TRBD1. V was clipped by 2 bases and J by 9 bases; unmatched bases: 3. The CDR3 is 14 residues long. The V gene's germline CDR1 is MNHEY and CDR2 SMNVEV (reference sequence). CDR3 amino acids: CASSLGQGFSPLHF. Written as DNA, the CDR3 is TGTGCCAGCAGTTTAGGACAGGGATTTTCACCCCTCCACTTT.

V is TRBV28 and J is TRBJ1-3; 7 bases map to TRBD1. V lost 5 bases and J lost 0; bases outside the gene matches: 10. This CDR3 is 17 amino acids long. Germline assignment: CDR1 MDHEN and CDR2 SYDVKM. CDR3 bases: TGTGCCAGCAGTCTACCAGGGACAGTTGCCTCTGGAAACACCATATATTTT. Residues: CASSLPGTVASGNTIYF.

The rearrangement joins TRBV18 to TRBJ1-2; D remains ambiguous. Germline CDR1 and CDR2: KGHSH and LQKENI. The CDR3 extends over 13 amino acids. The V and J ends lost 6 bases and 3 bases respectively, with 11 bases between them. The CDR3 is CASSPDGDYGYTF. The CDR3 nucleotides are TGTGCCAGCTCTCCCGACGGGGACTATGGCTACACCTTC.

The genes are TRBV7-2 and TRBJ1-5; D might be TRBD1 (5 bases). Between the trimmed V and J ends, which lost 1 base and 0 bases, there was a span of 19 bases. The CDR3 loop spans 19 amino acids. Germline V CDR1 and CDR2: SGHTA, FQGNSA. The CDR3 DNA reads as TGTGCCAGCAGCTTAGGTGGCGGGACGATTGCTTATAGCAATCAGCCCCAGCATTTT. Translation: CASSLGGGTIAYSNQPQHF.

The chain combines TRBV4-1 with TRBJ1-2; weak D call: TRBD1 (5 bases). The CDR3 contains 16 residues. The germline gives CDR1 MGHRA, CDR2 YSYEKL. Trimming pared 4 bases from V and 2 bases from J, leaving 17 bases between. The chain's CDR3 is CASSPGGGERNYGYTF. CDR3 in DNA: TGCGCCAGCAGCCCGGGTGGAGGGGAAAGGAACTATGGCTACACCTTC.

CDR3 amino acids: CASSRFGGELFF. The CDR3 DNA reads TGTGCCAGCTCCAGATTTGGCGGGGAGCTGTTTTTT. This chain joins TRBV18 and TRBJ2-2; D is uncertain. Germline V gene lookup returns CDR1 KGHSH and CDR2 LQKENI. Trimming stripped 6 bases from V and 7 bases from J, with 9 bases between. The CDR3 contains 12 residues.

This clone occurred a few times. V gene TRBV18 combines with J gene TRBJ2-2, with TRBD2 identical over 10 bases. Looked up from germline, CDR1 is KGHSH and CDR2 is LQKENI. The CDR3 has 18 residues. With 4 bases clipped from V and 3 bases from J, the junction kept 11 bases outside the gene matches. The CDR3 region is CASSRREPAGGHTGELFF. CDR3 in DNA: TGTGCCAGCTCACGCCGGGAACCAGCGGGGGGGCACACCGGGGAGCTGTTTTTT.